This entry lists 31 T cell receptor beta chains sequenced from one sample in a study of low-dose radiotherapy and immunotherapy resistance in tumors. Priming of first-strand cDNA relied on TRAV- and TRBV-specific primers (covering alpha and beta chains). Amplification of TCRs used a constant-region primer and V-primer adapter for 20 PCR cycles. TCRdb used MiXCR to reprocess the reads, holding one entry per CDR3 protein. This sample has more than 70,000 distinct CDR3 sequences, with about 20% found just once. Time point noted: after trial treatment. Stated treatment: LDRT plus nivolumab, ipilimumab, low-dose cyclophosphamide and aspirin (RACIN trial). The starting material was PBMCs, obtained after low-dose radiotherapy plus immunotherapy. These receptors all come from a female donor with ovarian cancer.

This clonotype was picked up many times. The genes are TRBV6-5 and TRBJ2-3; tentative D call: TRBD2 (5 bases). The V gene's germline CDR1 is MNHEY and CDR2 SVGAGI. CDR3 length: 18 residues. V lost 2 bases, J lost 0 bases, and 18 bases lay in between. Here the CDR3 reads CASSYRSGLGGSTDTQYF. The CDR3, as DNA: TGTGCCAGCAGTTACCGATCTGGCTTGGGCGGGAGCACAGATACGCAGTATTTT.

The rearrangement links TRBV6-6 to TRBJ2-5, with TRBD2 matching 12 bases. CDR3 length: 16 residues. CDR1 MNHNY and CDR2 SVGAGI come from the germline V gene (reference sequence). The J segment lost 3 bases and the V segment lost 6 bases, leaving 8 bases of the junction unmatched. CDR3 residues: CASSSPGLAGKETQYF. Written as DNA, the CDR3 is TGTGCCAGCAGCTCCCCCGGACTAGCGGGAAAAGAGACCCAGTACTTC.

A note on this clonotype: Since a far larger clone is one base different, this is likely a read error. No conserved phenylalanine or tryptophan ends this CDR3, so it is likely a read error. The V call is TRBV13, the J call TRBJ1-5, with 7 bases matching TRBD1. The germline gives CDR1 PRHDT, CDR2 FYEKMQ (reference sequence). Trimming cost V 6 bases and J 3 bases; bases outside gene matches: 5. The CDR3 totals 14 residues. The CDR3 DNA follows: TGTGCCAGCAGTGAGACAGGGTTCAATCAGCCCCAGCATCTT. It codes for CASSETGFNQPQHL.

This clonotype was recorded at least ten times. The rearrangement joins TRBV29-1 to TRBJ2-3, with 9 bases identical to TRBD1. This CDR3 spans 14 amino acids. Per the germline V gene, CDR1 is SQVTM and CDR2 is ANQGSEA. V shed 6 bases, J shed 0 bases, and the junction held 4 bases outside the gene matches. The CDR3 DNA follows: TGCAGCGTCCCGGGACAGGGTAGCACAGATACGCAGTATTTT. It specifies CSVPGQGSTDTQYF.

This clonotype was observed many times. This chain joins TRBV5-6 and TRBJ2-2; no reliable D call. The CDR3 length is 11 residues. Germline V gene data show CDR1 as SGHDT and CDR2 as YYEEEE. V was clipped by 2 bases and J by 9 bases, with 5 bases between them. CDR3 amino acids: CASSLERELFF. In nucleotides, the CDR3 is TGTGCCAGCAGCTTAGAAAGGGAGCTGTTTTTT.

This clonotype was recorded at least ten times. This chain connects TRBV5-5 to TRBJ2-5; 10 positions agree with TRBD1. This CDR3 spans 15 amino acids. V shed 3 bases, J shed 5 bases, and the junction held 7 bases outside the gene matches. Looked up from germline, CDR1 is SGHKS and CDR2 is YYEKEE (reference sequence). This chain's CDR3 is CASSSLTGGGETQYF. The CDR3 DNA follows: TGTGCCAGCAGCTCCCTGACAGGGGGCGGGGAGACCCAGTACTTC.

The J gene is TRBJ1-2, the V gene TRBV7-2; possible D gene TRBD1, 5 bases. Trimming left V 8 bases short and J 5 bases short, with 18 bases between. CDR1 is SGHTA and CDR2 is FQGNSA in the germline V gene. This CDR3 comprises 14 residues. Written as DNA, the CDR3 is TGTGCCAGCTCGACGGGGGGAGGAGGGTATGGCTACACCTTC. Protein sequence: CASSTGGGGYGYTF. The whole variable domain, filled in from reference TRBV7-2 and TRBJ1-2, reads GAGVSQSPSNKVTEKGKDVELRCDPISGHTALYWYRQSLGQGLEFLIYFQGNSAPDKSGLPSDRFSAERTGGSVSTLTIQRTQQEDSAVYLCASSTGGGGYGYTFGSGTRLTVV.

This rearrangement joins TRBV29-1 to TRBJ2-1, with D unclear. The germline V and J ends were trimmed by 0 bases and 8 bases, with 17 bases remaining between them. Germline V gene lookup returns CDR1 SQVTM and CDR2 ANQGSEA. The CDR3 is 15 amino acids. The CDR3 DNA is TGCAGCGTTGAAGAGGGTGAGATATCCACACATGAGCAGTTCTTC. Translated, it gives CSVEEGEISTHEQFF.

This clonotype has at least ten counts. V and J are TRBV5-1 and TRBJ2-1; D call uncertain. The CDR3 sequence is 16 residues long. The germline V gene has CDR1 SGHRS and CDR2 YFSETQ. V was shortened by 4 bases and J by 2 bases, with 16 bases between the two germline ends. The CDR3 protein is CASSTRASSTYNEQFF. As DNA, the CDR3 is TGCGCCAGCAGCACCCGGGCCTCCTCCACCTACAATGAGCAGTTCTTC.

CDR3 coding DNA: TGTGCCAGCAGCGTAGGGACACTCGAAGAGACCCAGTACTTC. Protein sequence: CASSVGTLEETQYF. The chain joins TRBV9 to TRBJ2-5; D possibly corresponds to TRBD1 (5 bases). From germline, CDR1 is SGDLS and CDR2 YYNGEE. The CDR3 spans 14 residues. V was shortened by 0 bases and J by 3 bases, with 9 bases between the two germline ends.

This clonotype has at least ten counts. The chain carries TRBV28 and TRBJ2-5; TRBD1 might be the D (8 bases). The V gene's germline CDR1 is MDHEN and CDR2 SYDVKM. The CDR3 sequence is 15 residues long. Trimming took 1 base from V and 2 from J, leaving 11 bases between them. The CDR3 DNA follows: TGTGCCAGCAGTTTATCACAGGGGGGGCAAGAGACCCAGTACTTC. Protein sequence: CASSLSQGGQETQYF.

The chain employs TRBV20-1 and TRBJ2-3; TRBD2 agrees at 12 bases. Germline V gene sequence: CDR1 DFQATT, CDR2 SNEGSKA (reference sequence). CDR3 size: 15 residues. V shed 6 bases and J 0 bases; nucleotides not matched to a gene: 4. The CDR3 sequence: CSAETSGGSTDTQYF. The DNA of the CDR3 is TGCAGTGCCGAGACTAGCGGGGGTAGCACAGATACGCAGTATTTT.

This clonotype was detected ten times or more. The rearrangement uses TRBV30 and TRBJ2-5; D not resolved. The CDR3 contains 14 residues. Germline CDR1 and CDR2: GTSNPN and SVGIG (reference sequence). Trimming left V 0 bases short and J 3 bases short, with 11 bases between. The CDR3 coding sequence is TGTGCCTGGAGTGTACGTGGCTTAAAAGAGACCCAGTACTTC. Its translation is CAWSVRGLKETQYF.

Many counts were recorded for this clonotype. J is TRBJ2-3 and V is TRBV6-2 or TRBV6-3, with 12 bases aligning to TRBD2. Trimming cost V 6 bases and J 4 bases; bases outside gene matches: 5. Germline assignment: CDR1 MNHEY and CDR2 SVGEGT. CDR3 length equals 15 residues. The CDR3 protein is CASRTTSGSPDTQYF. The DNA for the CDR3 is TGTGCCAGCAGAACGACTAGCGGGAGTCCAGATACGCAGTATTTT.

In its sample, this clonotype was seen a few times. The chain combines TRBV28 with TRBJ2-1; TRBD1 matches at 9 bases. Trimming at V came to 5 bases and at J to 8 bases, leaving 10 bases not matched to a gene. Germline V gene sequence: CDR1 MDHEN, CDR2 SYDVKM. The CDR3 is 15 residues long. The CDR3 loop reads CASSATGTGRDEQFF. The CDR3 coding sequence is TGTGCCAGCAGTGCTACCGGGACAGGGCGCGATGAGCAGTTCTTC.

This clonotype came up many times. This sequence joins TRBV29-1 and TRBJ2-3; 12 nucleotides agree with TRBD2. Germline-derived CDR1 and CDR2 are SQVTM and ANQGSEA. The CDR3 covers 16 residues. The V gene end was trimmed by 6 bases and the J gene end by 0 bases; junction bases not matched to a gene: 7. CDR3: CSVSGTSGLSTDTQYF. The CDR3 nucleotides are TGCAGCGTATCCGGGACTAGCGGGCTGAGCACAGATACGCAGTATTTT.

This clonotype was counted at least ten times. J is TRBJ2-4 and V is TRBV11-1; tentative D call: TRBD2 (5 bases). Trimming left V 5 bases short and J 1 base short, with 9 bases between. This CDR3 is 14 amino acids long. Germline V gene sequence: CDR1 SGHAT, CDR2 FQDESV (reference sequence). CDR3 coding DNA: TGTGCCAGCAGCCCGGGGTGGGCCAAAAACATTCAGTACTTC. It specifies CASSPGWAKNIQYF. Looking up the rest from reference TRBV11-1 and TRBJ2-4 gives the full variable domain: EAEVAQSPRYKITEKSQAVAFWCDPISGHATLYWYRQILGQGPELLVQFQDESVVDDSQLPKDRFSAERLKGVDSTLKIQPAELGDSAMYLCASSPGWAKNIQYFGAGTRLSVL.

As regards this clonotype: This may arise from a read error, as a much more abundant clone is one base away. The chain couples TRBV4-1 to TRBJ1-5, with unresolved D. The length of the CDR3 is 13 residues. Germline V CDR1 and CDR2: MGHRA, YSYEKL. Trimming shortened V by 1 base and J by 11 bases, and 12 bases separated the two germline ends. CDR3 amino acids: CASSQGPAGSQHF. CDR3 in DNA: TGCGCCAGCAGCCAAGGACCCGCCGGATCCCAGCATTTT.

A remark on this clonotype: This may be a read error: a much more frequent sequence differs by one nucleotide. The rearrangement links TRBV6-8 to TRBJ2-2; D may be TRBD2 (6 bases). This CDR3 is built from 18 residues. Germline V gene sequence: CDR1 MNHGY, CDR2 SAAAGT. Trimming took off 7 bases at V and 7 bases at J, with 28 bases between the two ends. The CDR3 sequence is CASTAPSGESRFGGELFF. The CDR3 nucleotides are TGTGCCAGCACAGCCCCCTCGGGGGAATCTAGGTTTGGCGGGGAGCTGTTTTTT.

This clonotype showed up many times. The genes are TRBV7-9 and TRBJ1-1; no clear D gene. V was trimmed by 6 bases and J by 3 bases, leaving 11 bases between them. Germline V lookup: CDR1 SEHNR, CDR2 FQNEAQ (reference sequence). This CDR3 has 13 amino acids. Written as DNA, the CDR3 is TGTGCCAGCAGTACCGAAAGGGACACTGAAGCTTTCTTT. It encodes CASSTERDTEAFF.

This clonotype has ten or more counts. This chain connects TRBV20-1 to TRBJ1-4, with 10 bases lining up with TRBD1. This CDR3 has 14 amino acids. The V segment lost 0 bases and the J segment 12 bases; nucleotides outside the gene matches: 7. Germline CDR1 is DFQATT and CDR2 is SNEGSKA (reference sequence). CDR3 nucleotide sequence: TGCAGTGCTAGAGAAGGGACAGGGGTGATGGAACTGTTTTTT. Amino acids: CSAREGTGVMELFF.

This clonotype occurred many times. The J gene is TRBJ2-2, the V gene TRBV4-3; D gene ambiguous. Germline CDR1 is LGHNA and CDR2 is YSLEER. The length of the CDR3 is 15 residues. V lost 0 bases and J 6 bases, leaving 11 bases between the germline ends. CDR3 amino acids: CASSQDLGWAGELFF. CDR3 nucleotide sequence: TGCGCCAGCAGCCAAGATCTAGGGTGGGCCGGGGAGCTGTTTTTT.

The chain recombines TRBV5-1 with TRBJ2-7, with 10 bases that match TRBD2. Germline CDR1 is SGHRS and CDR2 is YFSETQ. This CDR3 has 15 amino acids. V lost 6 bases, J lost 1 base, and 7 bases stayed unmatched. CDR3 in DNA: TGCGCCAGCAACCCTAGCGGGGGAGATTCCTACGAGCAGTACTTC. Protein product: CASNPSGGDSYEQYF.

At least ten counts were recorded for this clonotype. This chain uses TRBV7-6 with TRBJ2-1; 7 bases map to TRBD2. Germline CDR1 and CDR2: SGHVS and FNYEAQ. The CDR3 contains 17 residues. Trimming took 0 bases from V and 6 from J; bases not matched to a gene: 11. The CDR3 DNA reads TGTGCCAGCAGCTTAGCGAATCTGCGGGAGAGATCCAATGAGCAGTTCTTC. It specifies CASSLANLRERSNEQFF. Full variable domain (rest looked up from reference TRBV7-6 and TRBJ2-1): GAGVSQSPRYKVTKRGQDVALRCDPISGHVSLYWYRQALGQGPEFLTYFNYEAQQDKSGLPNDRFSAERPEGSISTLTIQRTEQRDSAMYRCASSLANLRERSNEQFFGPGTRLTVL.

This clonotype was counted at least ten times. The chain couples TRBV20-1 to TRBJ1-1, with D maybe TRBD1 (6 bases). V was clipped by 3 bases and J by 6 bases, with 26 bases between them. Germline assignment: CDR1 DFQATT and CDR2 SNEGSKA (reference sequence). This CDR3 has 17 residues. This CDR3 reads CSARPQTPVGGTAEAFF. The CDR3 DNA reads TGCAGTGCTAGGCCCCAGACCCCTGTAGGGGGAACGGCTGAAGCTTTCTTT.

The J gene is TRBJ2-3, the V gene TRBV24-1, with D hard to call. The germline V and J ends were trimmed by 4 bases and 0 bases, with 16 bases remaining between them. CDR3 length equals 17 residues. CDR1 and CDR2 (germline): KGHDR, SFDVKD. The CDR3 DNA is TGTGCCACCAGTGACGCTAACTCCCAACCGAGCACAGATACGCAGTATTTT. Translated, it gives CATSDANSQPSTDTQYF.

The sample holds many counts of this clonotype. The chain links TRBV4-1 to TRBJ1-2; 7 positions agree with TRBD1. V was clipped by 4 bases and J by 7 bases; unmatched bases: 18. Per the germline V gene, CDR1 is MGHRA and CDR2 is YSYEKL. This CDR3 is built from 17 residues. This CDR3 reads CASSPLETGLSLSGYTF. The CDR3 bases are TGCGCCAGCAGCCCCCTTGAGACAGGGTTAAGTTTAAGTGGCTACACCTTC.

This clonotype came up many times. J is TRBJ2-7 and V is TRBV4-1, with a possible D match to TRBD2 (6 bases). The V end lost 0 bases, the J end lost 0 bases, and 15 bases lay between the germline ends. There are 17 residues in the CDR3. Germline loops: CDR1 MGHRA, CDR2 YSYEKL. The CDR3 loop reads CASSQDLRRGSSYEQYF. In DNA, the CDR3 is TGCGCCAGCAGCCAAGATCTTCGGCGGGGCAGCTCCTACGAGCAGTACTTC.

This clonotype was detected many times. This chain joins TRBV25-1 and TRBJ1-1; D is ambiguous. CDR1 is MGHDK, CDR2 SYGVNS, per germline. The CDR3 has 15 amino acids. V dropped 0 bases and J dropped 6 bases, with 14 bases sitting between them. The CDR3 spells CASSEYDGRWAEAFF. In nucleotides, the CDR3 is TGTGCCAGCAGTGAATATGACGGCAGGTGGGCTGAAGCTTTCTTT.

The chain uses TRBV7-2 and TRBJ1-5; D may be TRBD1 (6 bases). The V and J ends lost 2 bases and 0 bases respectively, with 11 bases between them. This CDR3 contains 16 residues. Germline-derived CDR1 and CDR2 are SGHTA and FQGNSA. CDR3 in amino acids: CASSLLGTYSNQPQHF. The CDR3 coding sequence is TGTGCCAGCAGCTTATTGGGGACATATAGCAATCAGCCCCAGCATTTT.

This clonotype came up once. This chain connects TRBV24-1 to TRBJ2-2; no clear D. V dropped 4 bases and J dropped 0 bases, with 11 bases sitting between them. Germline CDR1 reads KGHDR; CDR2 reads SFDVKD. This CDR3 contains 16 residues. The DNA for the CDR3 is TGTGCCACCAGTGAGGGCAGGCTATCGAACACCGGGGAGCTGTTTTTT. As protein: CATSEGRLSNTGELFF.